This TCR beta chain was documented in a study of blood T cell repertoires in COVID-19 (dated by TCRdb to about 2020). At the level of the whole study: Samples from collaborators originated in the United States, Italy and Spain and spanned both the acute and convalescent phases of COVID-19. The material from the prospective study consisted of cDNA or gDNA derived from T cells, B-cell-depleted T cells, or PBMCs. Deeply sampled blood TCRbeta repertoires from subjects exposed to, actively infected with, or recovered from COVID-19 were included in the dataset. The repertoires were made available in a free public database intended to serve as a resource for research on the immune response to SARS-CoV-2. The samples were drawn from two sources: the first 160 participants of the ongoing ImmuneRACE study, and over 1,000 subjects contributed by 6 global collaborators. Sample metadata almost always included a de-identified subject ID, COVID-19 status, age in years and sex. Where available, HLA class I and class II types were taken from metadata supplied by the sample provider and were not determined by assay-based typing.

Broad study findings and their caveats: The quantity of clinical and demographic metadata differed by source and by participant and was supplied without curation.

In the case of this clone: Its specific antigen is unknown. Base-call qualities are not available, and no considerably larger clone is one nucleotide away.

In the prospective study, participants were roughly 18 to 95 years old, resided in 24 geographic areas of the United States, and were enrolled through a virtual design. In the prospective study, cohorts were assigned on the basis of participant-reported clinical history obtained from a screening survey and a study questionnaire. Mobile phlebotomists in the prospective study collected whole blood, serum and a nasopharyngeal or oropharyngeal swab from every participant. Over a 2-month period, participants in the prospective study had the option of providing additional blood draws and questionnaires. Before DNA extraction, blood samples from the prospective study were shipped at room temperature or frozen. The immunoSEQ Assay, a bias-controlled multiplex PCR, was used to amplify TCRbeta CDR3 regions from genomic DNA. In the paper's pipeline: The number of nucleated cells in each sample was estimated from the amplification of reference gene primers within the assay. To quantify the absolute abundance of each unique TCRbeta CDR3 rearrangement, sequence reads were collapsed and filtered. For each sample, productive Simpson clonality was calculated by taking the square root of Simpson's diversity index across productive rearrangements. This immuneACCESS table, as held by TCRdb, lists in-frame sequences with V and J called but not all clones. Of the missing ones, under half trace to an unresolved V gene in checked studies; the others have no known cause. That table supplies the V and J calls and clone size; D and trimming were determined from the DNA. In this sample the table shows 120,000 to 150,000 clones, 84% of which occur a single time. The ten top clones hold roughly 3.4% of the sample.

The germline V gene (reference sequence) sets CDR1 to GTSNPN and CDR2 to SVGIG. At the junction V is shortened by 3 bases and J by 6 bases; bases outside the gene matches: 3. Spanning cysteine to phenylalanine, the CDR3 consists of 13 amino acids. The CDR3 DNA has 39 bases and is translated from base 1. This TCR was sampled from a woman aged 50 to 60 with acute COVID-19. Rearrangement joined TRBV30 to TRBJ2-1, with TRBD2 matching 9 junction bases. Sequencing was done on a sample of PBMCs or T cells enriched from blood (not recorded which). The CDR3 has the sequence CAWSPGLANEQFF. The bases are TGTGCCTGGAGCCCGGGACTAGCCAATGAGCAGTTCTTC.